The 13 T cell receptor beta chains listed next were all sequenced from one sample in a study of shared clonotypes between healthy human individuals. The repertoire was sequenced with immunoSEQ multiplex PCR; TCRdb's copy has only in-frame clones and lacks some. Among about 320,000 clones listed, 80% to 90% were seen once. Sequencing used memory CD8+ T cells sorted from blood. Subset of the sample: CD45RO+ cells pooled with CCR7-negative TemRA cells. Receptor source: a man aged 18 to 35 in good health.

CDR3 coding DNA: TGTGCCAGCAGTTTCGCCGGGACAGCGAATGAAAAACTGTTTTTT. Translating gives CASSFAGTANEKLFF. The chain carries TRBV6-1 and TRBJ1-4; the match to TRBD1 covers 7 bases. Germline assignment: CDR1 MNHNS and CDR2 SASEGT. This CDR3 comprises 15 residues. J lost 5 bases, V lost 5 bases, and 8 bases had no gene match.

This chain uses TRBV19 with TRBJ2-6; D is unclear. The CDR3 is made up of 13 amino acids. Trimming shortened V by 7 bases and J by 2 bases, and 6 bases separated the two germline ends. Germline V gives CDR1 LNHDA, CDR2 SQIVND (reference sequence). DNA for the CDR3: TGTGCCAGTACCATCCCTGGGGCCAACGTCCTGACTTTC. Translating it yields CASTIPGANVLTF.

A remark on this clone: Its ends do not fully match the called genes, so a read error is possible. The chain recombines TRBV2 with TRBJ1-2, with D tentatively TRBD1 (6 bases). Per the germline V gene, CDR1 is SNHLY and CDR2 is FYNNEI. CDR3 length: 14 amino acids. CDR3 DNA sequence: TGTGCCAGCAGGGAAGTGACAGGAGACTATGGCTACACCTTC. It translates to CASREVTGDYGYTF.

This clone was found many times. The V call is TRBV7-6, the J call TRBJ1-1; 7 bases are a match to TRBD1. The V segment lost 5 bases and the J segment 3 bases; nucleotides outside the gene matches: 6. The CDR3 totals 14 residues. Germline values: CDR1 SGHVS, CDR2 FNYEAQ. The CDR3: CASSLSGGHTEAFF. The CDR3, as DNA: TGTGCCAGCAGCCTCTCAGGGGGGCACACTGAAGCTTTCTTT.

V usage is TRBV5-1 and J usage is TRBJ1-4, with D tentatively TRBD1 (5 bases). The V end was cut by 0 bases, the J end by 11 bases, with 11 bases between. The CDR3 contains 13 residues. Germline lookup yields CDR1 SGHRS and CDR2 YFSETQ. DNA for the CDR3: TGCGCCAGCAGCTTGGCCGGGACCGGGAAACTGTTTTTT. Translated: CASSLAGTGKLFF.

This chain uses TRBV13 with TRBJ2-3; D might be TRBD2 (6 bases). The V end lost 10 bases, the J end lost 6 bases, and 8 bases lay between the germline ends. The germline V gene has CDR1 PRHDT and CDR2 FYEKMQ (reference sequence). This CDR3 is 10 amino acids long. This CDR3 is CAIREDTQYF. CDR3 nucleotide sequence: TGTGCCATCCGGGAGGATACGCAGTATTTT.

This sequence joins TRBV4-3 and TRBJ2-1; D is perhaps TRBD2 (5 bases). The CDR3 is made up of 15 amino acids. Germline CDR1 LGHNA, CDR2 YSLEER. Trimming removed 4 bases from V and 5 bases from J, with 15 bases in between. This CDR3 reads CASSPGVAYDNEQFF. The CDR3 DNA follows: TGCGCCAGCAGCCCCGGGGTAGCGTATGACAATGAGCAGTTCTTC.

The CDR3 loop reads CASSSGQAPYEQYF. DNA of the CDR3: TGTGCCAGCAGCTCCGGACAGGCCCCCTACGAGCAGTACTTC. The genes are TRBV7-9 and TRBJ2-7, with 7 bases matching TRBD1. The ends lost 4 bases at V and 2 bases at J; junction bases unmatched: 5. The CDR3 is made up of 14 amino acids. Germline V gives CDR1 SEHNR, CDR2 FQNEAQ (reference sequence).

The chain is built from TRBV10-2 and TRBJ1-2; tentatively, D is TRBD1 (5 bases). Germline V gene sequence: CDR1 WSHSY, CDR2 SAAADI. CDR3 length: 15 amino acids. Trimming removed 3 bases from V and 2 bases from J, with 13 bases in between. The DNA for the CDR3 is TGCGCCAGCAGTGAACAGGCCTGGGGCAACTATGGCTACACCTTC. It specifies CASSEQAWGNYGYTF.

The sample holds one count of this clone. The chain couples TRBV28 to TRBJ2-5; maybe TRBD2 (5 bases). The CDR3 covers 16 residues. V lost 6 bases and J lost 4, with 21 bases in between. From germline, CDR1 is MDHEN and CDR2 SYDVKM. The CDR3, as DNA: TGTGCCAGCAGGCCACGGGGTCTGGTGAGATTAGAGACCCAGTACTTC. This codes for CASRPRGLVRLETQYF. The complete variable domain, with remaining parts taken from reference TRBV28 and TRBJ2-5, reads DVKVTQSSRYLVKRTGEKVFLECVQDMDHENMFWYRQDPGLGLRLIYFSYDVKMKEKGDIPEGYSVSREKKERFSLILESASTNQTSMYLCASRPRGLVRLETQYFGPGTRLLVL.

CDR3 amino acids: CASSILGGFAGANVLTF. The CDR3 nucleotides are TGTGCCAGCAGCATCCTAGGGGGGTTCGCTGGGGCCAACGTCCTGACTTTC. The rearrangement uses TRBV27 and TRBJ2-6; D assignment may be TRBD1 or TRBD2 (6 bases each). Trimming left V 6 bases short and J 2 bases short, with 17 bases between. Looked up from germline, CDR1 is MNHEY and CDR2 is SMNVEV (reference sequence). The CDR3 totals 17 residues.

CDR3 coding DNA: TGTGCCAGCAGCTTAGTGACGGGGTCGGCCATAGCAACTGAAGCTTTCTTT. Its translation is CASSLVTGSAIATEAFF. This sequence joins TRBV7-9 and TRBJ1-1; D is unclear. Germline V gene data show CDR1 as SEHNR and CDR2 as FQNEAQ (reference sequence). Trimming removed 1 base at V and 5 bases at J, with 20 bases between. This CDR3 has 17 residues.

This sequence joins TRBV6-5 and TRBJ1-2; D remains ambiguous. The CDR3 loop spans 15 amino acids. The V end lost 5 bases, the J end lost 1 base, and 14 bases lay between the germline ends. From germline, CDR1 is MNHEY and CDR2 SVGAGI. The CDR3 bases are TGTGCCAGCAGTCCATTTAGCCCCTTTAACTATGGCTACACCTTC. Translated: CASSPFSPFNYGYTF.